The next 17 T cell receptor beta chains were all read from a single sample in a study of T-cell reconstitution after alpha-beta-depleted transplantation in children. TCRbeta library preparation incorporated unique molecular identifiers. TCRdb re-called the PCR reads through MiXCR, storing one row per CDR3 protein. The top ten hold around a third of the sample, which has 610,000 or so distinct CDR3 sequences, approximately 30% seen once. The material was PBMCs, obtained before TCRalphabeta/CD19-depleted stem cell transplant. The receptors were sampled from a boy under three years old with Wiskott-Aldrich syndrome, due to receive a stem cell transplant.

This clonotype was seen a few times. The V gene is TRBV5-1, the J gene TRBJ2-1; D tentatively fits TRBD1 or TRBD2 (6 bases each). The V end was cut by 0 bases, the J end by 6 bases, with 13 bases between. This CDR3 is 15 amino acids long. Germline CDR1 is SGHRS and CDR2 is YFSETQ. The chain's CDR3 is CASSLDGGLGNEQFF. The CDR3 coding sequence is TGCGCCAGCAGCTTGGATGGGGGGCTAGGCAATGAGCAGTTCTTC.

The chain combines TRBV30 with TRBJ1-3, with D possibly being TRBD1 (5 bases). Germline V gives CDR1 GTSNPN, CDR2 SVGIG (reference sequence). This CDR3 contains 14 residues. Between the trimmed V and J ends, which lost 4 bases and 2 bases, there was a span of 12 bases. The DNA for the CDR3 is TGTGCCTGGATTCAGGGAGGGACTGGAAACACCATATATTTT. This sequence encodes CAWIQGGTGNTIYF.

This chain connects TRBV11-1 to TRBJ1-5; TRBD1 is a possible D gene (6 bases). Trimming took off 1 base at V and 2 bases at J, with 18 bases between the two ends. Germline assignment: CDR1 SGHAT and CDR2 FQDESV (reference sequence). The length of the CDR3 is 18 residues. CDR3: CASSLGGTGSLGNQPQHF. CDR3 DNA sequence: TGTGCCAGCAGCTTAGGTGGCACAGGGAGCTTGGGCAATCAGCCCCAGCATTTT.

This clonotype occurred a few times. The rearrangement joins TRBV21-1 to TRBJ2-7; TRBD1, the table's D call, was not compared with the DNA. TRBV21-1 is labeled a pseudogene. The CDR3 spans 14 residues. DNA of the CDR3: TGTGCCAGCACCCAGGACATCCCAGGGGACGAGCAGTACTTC. It codes for CASTQDIPGDEQYF.

This clonotype was counted a few times. The chain employs TRBV12-3 or TRBV12-4 and TRBJ1-1; TRBD1 matches 8 bases. This CDR3 region has 13 residues. Trimming cost V 4 bases and J 6 bases; bases outside gene matches: 4. The CDR3 nucleotides read TGTGCCAGCAGTTCCGACAGGGGAGCTGAAGCTTTCTTT. It codes for CASSSDRGAEAFF.

V gene TRBV5-1 combines with J gene TRBJ2-1; 8 bases line up with TRBD1. The V segment lost 7 bases and the J segment 2 bases; nucleotides outside the gene matches: 11. Looked up from germline, CDR1 is SGHRS and CDR2 is YFSETQ. The CDR3 extends over 16 amino acids. This chain's CDR3 is CASRPTTGGTYNEQFF. CDR3 in DNA: TGCGCCAGCCGACCGACTACAGGGGGAACCTACAATGAGCAGTTCTTC.

This clonotype was seen a handful of times. The chain employs TRBV5-1 and TRBJ1-1, with TRBD1 as a possible D gene (5 bases). The CDR3 runs 15 residues. V was shortened by 2 bases and J by 4 bases, with 15 bases between the two germline ends. Germline CDR1 reads SGHRS; CDR2 reads YFSETQ. CDR3 residues: CASSLGTPRGTEAFF. In DNA form, the CDR3 reads TGCGCCAGCAGCTTAGGGACCCCCCGTGGCACTGAAGCTTTCTTT.

This clonotype has a handful of counts. The V call is TRBV20-1, the J call TRBJ2-3; D ambiguous. This CDR3 has 15 amino acids. Trimming removed 0 bases at V and 1 base at J, with 11 bases between. Germline CDR1 and CDR2: DFQATT and SNEGSKA (reference sequence). The CDR3 is CSARDYRAGTDTQYF. The CDR3 DNA is TGCAGTGCTAGAGATTACCGGGCGGGCACAGATACGCAGTATTTT.

The chain joins TRBV13 to TRBJ2-3, with TRBD1 identical over 8 bases. V lost 5 bases and J lost 4; bases outside the gene matches: 5. Per germline, CDR1 PRHDT and CDR2 FYEKMQ (reference sequence). This CDR3 region has 14 residues. In nucleotides, the CDR3 is TGTGCCAGCAGCGGCAGGGGGCGGCCAGATACGCAGTATTTT. As protein: CASSGRGRPDTQYF.

This clonotype was seen more than once but under ten times. The rearrangement joins TRBV28 to TRBJ2-1; D unclear. The V gene lost 2 bases and the J gene lost 3 bases, with 5 bases spanning the gap. Per the germline V gene, CDR1 is MDHEN and CDR2 is SYDVKM. The CDR3 loop spans 13 amino acids. Here the CDR3 DNA reads TGTGCCAGCAGTTTAAGGTTCTACAATGAGCAGTTCTTC. The encoded protein is CASSLRFYNEQFF.

This chain joins TRBV7-6 and TRBJ1-2, with 7 nucleotides matching TRBD1. The germline V gene has CDR1 SGHVS and CDR2 FNYEAQ. V shed 5 bases and J 2 bases; nucleotides not matched to a gene: 5. The CDR3 consists of 14 residues. The CDR3 loop is CASSPGTANYGYTF. The CDR3 DNA follows: TGTGCCAGCAGCCCGGGGACAGCCAACTATGGCTACACCTTC.

This clonotype turned up a few times. The chain joins TRBV12-3 or TRBV12-4 to TRBJ2-7; 14 bases line up with TRBD2. With V trimmed by 6 bases and J by 5 bases, 6 bases remained unmatched. This CDR3 region has 15 residues. CDR3 in amino acids: CASSKTSGRENEQYF. The CDR3 region has the DNA TGTGCCAGCAGCAAGACTAGCGGGAGGGAGAACGAGCAGTACTTC.

This clonotype was seen more than once but under ten times. This chain joins TRBV11-3 and TRBJ2-6, with a tentative D call TRBD1 (6 bases). Germline V CDR1 and CDR2: SGHNT, YENEEA. The V and J ends lost 5 bases and 2 bases respectively, with 7 bases between them. There are 14 residues in the CDR3. CDR3 in DNA: TGTGCCAGCAGCCCAGGGGCTGGGGCCAACGTCCTGACTTTC. Translation: CASSPGAGANVLTF.

This clonotype has only a few counts. The chain combines TRBV29-1 with TRBJ2-1; 9 positions match TRBD2. In germline, CDR1 is SQVTM, CDR2 ANQGSEA. CDR3 length: 14 amino acids. V dropped 3 bases and J dropped 9; count of bases not matched to a gene: 9. The chain's CDR3 is CSVDGRGRAVEQFF. As DNA, the CDR3 is TGCAGCGTTGATGGCCGCGGGAGGGCCGTTGAGCAGTTCTTC.

The chain combines TRBV5-5 with TRBJ2-1; TRBD2 agrees at 10 bases. The CDR3 is 16 residues long. Germline values: CDR1 SGHKS, CDR2 YYEKEE (reference sequence). Trimming at V came to 4 bases and at J to 5 bases, leaving 9 bases not matched to a gene. The CDR3 DNA reads TGTGCCAGCAGCCCGCTTTGGACTAGCGGCAACAATGAGCAGTTCTTC. Translating it yields CASSPLWTSGNNEQFF.

The chain recombines TRBV29-1 with TRBJ1-2; 7 bases are a match to TRBD1. V dropped 6 bases and J dropped 2; count of bases not matched to a gene: 9. CDR1 is SQVTM, CDR2 ANQGSEA, per germline. The CDR3 consists of 14 residues. DNA of the CDR3: TGCAGCGTGGACCCAGGGGGAGAAAACTATGGCTACACCTTC. Its protein product is CSVDPGGENYGYTF.

Ten or more counts support this clonotype. The J gene is TRBJ2-7, the V gene TRBV5-1, with D possibly being TRBD1 (6 bases). Trimming took 4 bases from V and 3 from J, leaving 14 bases between them. Looked up from germline, CDR1 is SGHRS and CDR2 is YFSETQ. The CDR3 is made up of 14 amino acids. CDR3 DNA sequence: TGCGCCAGCAGCCCCTCGGACAGAGGCTACGAGCAGTACTTC. It yields the protein CASSPSDRGYEQYF.